The 7 T cell receptor beta chains below come from one sample, sequenced in a study of blood T cell repertoires in COVID-19. The repertoire was sequenced with immunoSEQ multiplex PCR; TCRdb's copy has only in-frame clones and lacks some. This table holds about 210,000 clones, roughly four fifths found once. The sample comprised peripheral blood. These receptors came from a woman aged 40 to 50 with acute or convalescent COVID-19.

The chain links TRBV4-3 to TRBJ2-1; 9 bases fit TRBD2. The V segment lost 1 base and the J segment 9 bases; nucleotides outside the gene matches: 10. This CDR3 comprises 16 residues. CDR1 LGHNA and CDR2 YSLEER come from the germline V gene. The CDR3 region has the DNA TGCGCCAGCAGCCAAGGGAGCGGGAGGAGGGTAGGTGAGCAGTTCTTC. It codes for CASSQGSGRRVGEQFF.

The chain carries TRBV2 and TRBJ1-1; 9 bases map to TRBD1. J was trimmed by 0 bases and V by 3 bases; bases with no gene match: 2. Germline loops: CDR1 SNHLY, CDR2 FYNNEI. The CDR3 has 15 residues. CDR3 amino acids: CASSETGGMNTEAFF. As DNA, the CDR3 is TGTGCCAGCAGTGAGACAGGGGGTATGAACACTGAAGCTTTCTTT.

DNA for the CDR3: TGTGCCAGCAGCTCCAGGGGTTGGACTGAAGCTTTCTTT. It translates to CASSSRGWTEAFF. The V and J genes are TRBV7-2 and TRBJ1-1; a weak D match, TRBD1 (6 bases). Germline V gives CDR1 SGHTA, CDR2 FQGNSA. Trimming took off 4 bases at V and 5 bases at J, with 11 bases between the two ends. The CDR3 runs 13 residues. The full variable domain, its missing parts supplied by reference TRBV7-2 and TRBJ1-1, is GAGVSQSPSNKVTEKGKDVELRCDPISGHTALYWYRQSLGQGLEFLIYFQGNSAPDKSGLPSDRFSAERTGGSVSTLTIQRTQQEDSAVYLCASSSRGWTEAFFGQGTRLTVV.

The CDR3 DNA follows: TGTGCTAGTGGTACCCGACAGGGGGGTCACAGGGAGCAGTTCTTC. Residues: CASGTRQGGHREQFF. This chain connects TRBV12-5 to TRBJ2-1, with 9 positions matching TRBD1. The CDR3 spans 15 residues. Germline-derived CDR1 and CDR2 are LGHNT and FRNRAP. Trimming took 5 bases from V and 10 from J; bases not matched to a gene: 12.

In its sample, this clone was seen a few times. The gene calls are TRBV6-5 and TRBJ1-2; weak D call: TRBD1 (5 bases). This CDR3 comprises 15 residues. V lost 8 bases and J lost 4, with 20 bases in between. The germline gives CDR1 MNHEY, CDR2 SVGAGI. The CDR3 region has the DNA TGTGCCAGCGCCCCGGGACTTAGCGTCTTCTATGGCTACACCTTC. Translated: CASAPGLSVFYGYTF.

V usage is TRBV4-2 and J usage is TRBJ2-5; the D is unclear. This CDR3 spans 15 amino acids. Per germline, CDR1 LGHNA and CDR2 YNFKEQ. The V gene lost 1 base and the J gene lost 5 bases, with 14 bases spanning the gap. This chain's CDR3 is CASSQVTAIGETQYF. CDR3 nucleotide sequence: TGTGCCAGCAGCCAAGTTACAGCTATAGGCGAGACCCAGTACTTC.

The V call is TRBV4-1, the J call TRBJ2-3, with D perhaps matching TRBD1 (5 bases). CDR3 length: 17 amino acids. Germline-derived CDR1 and CDR2 are MGHRA and YSYEKL. V was pared by 0 bases and J by 3 bases, with 16 bases between. DNA for the CDR3: TGCGCCAGCAGCCAAGATTGGACCCAGGGTCTGACAGATACGCAGTATTTT. This encodes CASSQDWTQGLTDTQYF.